This TCR beta chain was sequenced for a study of blood T cells in healthy people across ages. The authors ran a second PCR of 7 to 11 cycles using a sample-barcoded 5' primer and a J-beta primer mix. Via MiXCR, TCRdb re-called the 5' RACE reads, giving one row per CDR3 protein. This sample has about 580,000 distinct CDR3 sequences; 40% to 50% occur once, and the top ten carry about 26%. About this clonotype: A much larger clonotype is one base distant, so this may be a read error.

Germline V gene sequence: CDR1 MNHEY, CDR2 SVGAGI. V lost 0 bases and J lost 5, with 13 bases in between. CDR3 size: 15 residues. The genes are TRBV6-5 and TRBJ1-1; D gene ambiguous. The sequenced material came from blood. The clonotype originates from a man older than 75 in good health. The CDR3 bases are TGTGCCAGCAGTTACTCGACCCGGGAAAGGACTGAAGCTTTCTTT. This gives the protein CASSYSTRERTEAFF.